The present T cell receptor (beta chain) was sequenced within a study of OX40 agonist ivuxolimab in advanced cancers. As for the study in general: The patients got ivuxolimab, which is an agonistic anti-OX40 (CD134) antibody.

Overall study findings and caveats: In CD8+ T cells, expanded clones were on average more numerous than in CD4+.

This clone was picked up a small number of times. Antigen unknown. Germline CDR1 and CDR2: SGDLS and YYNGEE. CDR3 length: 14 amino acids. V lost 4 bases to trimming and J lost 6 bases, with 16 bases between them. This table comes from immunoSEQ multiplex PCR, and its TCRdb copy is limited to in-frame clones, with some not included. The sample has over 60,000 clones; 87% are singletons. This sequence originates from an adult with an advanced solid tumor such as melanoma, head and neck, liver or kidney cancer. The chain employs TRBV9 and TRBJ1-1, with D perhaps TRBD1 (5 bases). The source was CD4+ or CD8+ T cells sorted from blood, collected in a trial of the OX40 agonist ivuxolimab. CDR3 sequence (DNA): TGTGCCAGCAGCAAATCAGGGACGGTGGCTGAAGCTTTCTTT. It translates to CASSKSGTVAEAFF.